Ten or more counts support the clone carrying this T cell receptor (beta chain). Its specificity is not known. There are 14 residues in the CDR3. V was pared by 1 base and J by 4 bases, with 1 base of the junction left unmatched. Per the germline V gene, CDR1 is SEHNR and CDR2 is FQNEAQ (reference sequence). The data are from a study of T cells in Graves' hyperthyroidism and ophthalmopathy. Background on the study: Blood from the periphery was taken at initial diagnosis, before any treatment.

Across 18 months, stable Graves' hyperthyroidism was marked by no progression to ophthalmopathy. From 10 ml of fresh peripheral blood, PBMCs were isolated. General observations from the study: Separation of ophthalmopathy from stable hyperthyroidism was achieved by a 13 V-J model.

Researchers took RNA transcripts and amplified the TCR beta CDR3 regions from them. The TCR CDR3 was amplified in a first-round RT-PCR using the HTBI primer set. Each CDR3 protein gets one entry after TCRdb re-called the multiplex PCR reads with MiXCR. In the table there are around 560,000 distinct CDR3 sequences, over 15% of which are singletons. The chain uses TRBV7-9 and TRBJ2-5; 9 nucleotides match TRBD1. The sequenced sample was blood. The clonotype originates from a woman aged 18-29 years with Graves' hyperthyroidism. CDR3 coding DNA: TGTGCCAGCAGCTTAGTGGGACAGGGAGAGACCCAGTACTTC. Residues: CASSLVGQGETQYF.